A selection of T cell receptor beta chains follows, all from one sample in a study of cytomegalovirus exposure and HLA in healthy donors. Assay used: immunoSEQ multiplex PCR; TCRdb lists only in-frame clones, some missing. This sample carries approximately 140,000 clones, about four fifths of them seen once, and the ten largest clones take 5% to 6.5%. The material sequenced was PBMCs. All receptors come from a man aged 45-65 years in good health and CMV-seropositive. The CDR3 runs from the conserved cysteine through the conserved F or W. The D gene is left open where the match is weak. The listing skips clone size in some rows; elsewhere it reads once, few, many or a size class.

v_gene,j_gene,d_gene,abundance,CDR3nt,CDR3aa
TRBV2,TRBJ1-1,-,once,TGTGCCAGCATTATGGACAGGAACACTGAAGCTTTCTTT,CASIMDRNTEAFF
TRBV6-5,TRBJ2-7,TRBD2,once,TGTGCCAGCAGTCCAGGGTTTGGGGGGGGATACGAGCAGTACTTC,CASSPGFGGGYEQYF
TRBV5-4,TRBJ2-2,TRBD2,-,TGTGCCAGCAGCCGCGGACTAGCGGTGAACACCGGGGAGCTGTTTTTT,CASSRGLAVNTGELFF
TRBV18,TRBJ1-2,-,once,TGTGCCAGCTCACCACCGACGGGCGGGAGTAACTATGGCTACACCTTC,CASSPPTGGSNYGYTF
TRBV7-9,TRBJ1-6,-,-,TGTGCCAGCAGCCCTCCCGGGACACGTAATTCACCCCTCCACTTT,CASSPPGTRNSPLHF
TRBV4-2,TRBJ2-7,TRBD1,-,TGTGCCAGCAGCCATATGGGACAGGCAAGCTCCTACGAGCAGTACTTC,CASSHMGQASSYEQYF
TRBV9,TRBJ1-1,-,-,TGTGCCAGCAGCCCCCAAGACAGGAACACTGAAGCTTTCTTT,CASSPQDRNTEAFF
TRBV6-5,TRBJ2-2,-,-,TGTGCCAGCAGTTACTCCCAGGGGAGCGGGGAGCTGTTTTTT,CASSYSQGSGELFF
TRBV7-9,TRBJ2-2,TRBD2,-,TGTTCCAGCAGTTCAGGGGCTAGCGGGACGAACACCGGGGAGCTGTTTTTT,CSSSSGASGTNTGELFF
TRBV21-1,TRBJ2-5,-,-,TGTGCCAGCAGCAAAGGTGGGGTAGGAGAGGGCCAAGAGACCCAGTACTTC,CASSKGGVGEGQETQYF
TRBV7-9,TRBJ2-1,-,-,TGTGCCAGCAGCCCCCGTCCGAGCAGGGGATACAATGAGCAGTTCTTC,CASSPRPSRGYNEQFF
TRBV18,TRBJ1-2,TRBD1,-,TGTGCCAGCTCACGCGGTTGGGACAGCGATGGAGGCTACACCTTC,CASSRGWDSDGGYTF
TRBV5-1,TRBJ2-7,-,-,TGCGCCAGCAGCTTGGTGTTCACGAGCTCCTACGAGCAGTACTTC,CASSLVFTSSYEQYF
TRBV5-1,TRBJ1-2,-,-,TGCGCCAGCAGCGTCATTACAGGAAGCTATGGCTACACCTTC,CASSVITGSYGYTF
TRBV10-1,TRBJ1-2,-,-,TGCGCCAGCAGTGCCGGCGGAACTAACTATGGCTACACCTTC,CASSAGGTNYGYTF
TRBV19,TRBJ2-7,-,-,TGTGCCAGTAGTATTACCGGGATGGGGTTCTACGAGCAGTACTTC,CASSITGMGFYEQYF
TRBV6-4,TRBJ2-1,TRBD2,-,TGTGCCAGCAGTAGAGTAGCGGGAGGGAATGAGCAGTTCTTC,CASSRVAGGNEQFF
TRBV6-4,TRBJ2-7,-,-,TGTGCCAGCAGTGAATGTGACAGGGAGGCTCACGAGCAGTACTTC,CASSECDREAHEQYF
TRBV7-9,TRBJ2-3,TRBD2,-,TGTGCCAGCAGCTTACAGGGACTAGGCACAGATACGCAGTATTTT,CASSLQGLGTDTQYF
TRBV28,TRBJ2-5,-,-,TGTGCCAGCAGTTTATGGGGGGCATCGCGTGAGCAGTACTTC,CASSLWGASREQYF
TRBV7-9,TRBJ1-3,TRBD1,-,TGTGCCAGCAGCCCCGGGACAGGAGCCTCTGGAAACACCATATATTTT,CASSPGTGASGNTIYF
TRBV5-6,TRBJ2-4,TRBD1,-,TGTGCCAGCAGCTTGGTCTTGGGACAGGACCTAGCCAAAAACATTCAGTACTTC,CASSLVLGQDLAKNIQYF
TRBV29-1,TRBJ1-2,-,-,TGCAGCGTTGAAGCCGGGAGTAACTATGGCTACACCTTC,CSVEAGSNYGYTF
TRBV19,TRBJ1-1,TRBD1,few,TGTGCCAGTAGTATAATCGACAGGGACACTGAAGCTTTCTTT,CASSIIDRDTEAFF
TRBV2,TRBJ2-5,-,-,TGTGCCAGCAGTGAAGCCCGGGATATTGGGACCCAGTACTTC,CASSEARDIGTQYF
TRBV27,TRBJ2-7,TRBD1,-,TGTGCCAGCAGTTTAATTGGGACAGTTGCCTACGAGCAGTACTTC,CASSLIGTVAYEQYF
TRBV7-9,TRBJ1-2,TRBD1,-,TGTGCCAGCAGCCCAACAGGGGGCTCGGGCTACACCTTC,CASSPTGGSGYTF
TRBV6-1,TRBJ2-3,-,-,TGTGCCAGCAGTGGGGCCTACACAGATACGCAGTATTTT,CASSGAYTDTQYF
TRBV12-5,TRBJ2-5,-,-,TGTGCTAGTGGTTTGGCGGACAGCCAAGAGACCCAGTACTTC,CASGLADSQETQYF
TRBV28,TRBJ1-4,TRBD1,-,TGTGCCAGTTTGGACAGGGAGAATGAAAAACTGTTTTTT,CASLDRENEKLFF
TRBV19,TRBJ1-2,TRBD1,once,TGTGCCAGTAGTCGACAGGGGATATCCTATGGCTACACCTTC,CASSRQGISYGYTF
TRBV11-2,TRBJ2-7,TRBD1,-,TGTGCCAGCAGCTACAGGGGGCATTCCTCCTACGAGCAGTACTTC,CASSYRGHSSYEQYF
TRBV25-1,TRBJ2-1,-,-,TGTGCCAGCAGAACCACAGGGAACGGTGAGCAGTTCTTC,CASRTTGNGEQFF
TRBV10-2,TRBJ2-4,-,-,TGCGCCAGCAGTGAGTCTTGGGACATTAAAAACATTCAGTACTTC,CASSESWDIKNIQYF
TRBV30,TRBJ1-4,TRBD1,-,TGTGCCTGGAGGGGCGGGGCAGGGGGCGACGAAAAACTGTTTTTT,CAWRGGAGGDEKLFF
TRBV27,TRBJ2-3,-,-,TGTGCCAGCAGTTTAATCAGGGGCTTGATGAATACGCAGTATTTT,CASSLIRGLMNTQYF
TRBV19,TRBJ1-6,TRBD1,-,TGTGCCAGTAGTTCGACCCCAGGGGGCGATTCACCCCTCCACTTT,CASSSTPGGDSPLHF
TRBV11-2,TRBJ2-7,-,few,TGTGCCAGCAGCTTAGCATACGAGCAGTACTTC,CASSLAYEQYF
TRBV6-6,TRBJ2-2,TRBD1,-,TGTGCCAGCAGTTCCCTTGGACAGGGTATGACCGGGGAGCTGTTTTTT,CASSSLGQGMTGELFF
TRBV28,TRBJ1-4,-,-,TGTGCCAGCAGTGGGGGGGGGACTGAACTGTTTTTT,CASSGGGTELFF
TRBV5-1,TRBJ2-7,TRBD2,-,TGCGCCAGCAGCTATAGCGGGAGCGTGCACGAGCAGTACTTC,CASSYSGSVHEQYF
TRBV27,TRBJ1-1,TRBD1,-,TGTGCCAGCAGCCGTACAGGGGGGGCTGAAGCTTTCTTT,CASSRTGGAEAFF
TRBV21-1,TRBJ2-7,-,once,TGTGCCAGCAGCCCGTGGGTGAGGGAGACGGTATACGAGCAGCACTTC,CASSPWVRETVYEQHF
TRBV6-1,TRBJ2-7,TRBD2,-,TGTGCCAGCAGTGATTCAGGGGTGGGAGCGGGAGGGTTCTACGAGCAGTACTTC,CASSDSGVGAGGFYEQYF
TRBV5-1,TRBJ2-4,-,-,TGCGCCAGCAGATACAGGGTATGGCGGTACTTC,CASRYRVWRYF